This T cell receptor (beta chain) was sequenced for a study of CD8+ T cells in alopecia areata. As for this clone: Its matching antigen is unknown.

Extracted RNA was reverse transcribed into cDNA, the sequencing template. Profiling relied on immunoSEQ multiplex PCR, and the TCRdb table lists in-frame clones only, not all of them. This sample has 90,000 to 120,000 clones; 84% occur once, and the top ten carry over 20%. The treatment denotes: oral pan-JAK inhibitor, 5-10 mg twice daily. V was shortened by 3 bases and J by 8 bases, with 14 bases between the two germline ends. This CDR3 region has 14 residues. In germline, CDR1 is MNHEY, CDR2 SMNVEV (reference sequence). Study-wide results and caveats: Having one nonresponder leaves uncertain how baseline CD8+ expansion relates to response. Shared TCR sequences were less clear between patients than in mice, possibly partly from HLA diversity.

The sample was CD8+ T cells sorted from blood, taken at week 24, from a patient treated with tofacitinib. The sequence was obtained from a human donor with alopecia areata. This chain links TRBV27 with TRBJ2-1; no clear D. The chain's CDR3 is CASSFPGPDDEQFF. Written as DNA, the CDR3 is TGTGCCAGCAGTTTCCCGGGTCCGGACGATGAGCAGTTCTTC.